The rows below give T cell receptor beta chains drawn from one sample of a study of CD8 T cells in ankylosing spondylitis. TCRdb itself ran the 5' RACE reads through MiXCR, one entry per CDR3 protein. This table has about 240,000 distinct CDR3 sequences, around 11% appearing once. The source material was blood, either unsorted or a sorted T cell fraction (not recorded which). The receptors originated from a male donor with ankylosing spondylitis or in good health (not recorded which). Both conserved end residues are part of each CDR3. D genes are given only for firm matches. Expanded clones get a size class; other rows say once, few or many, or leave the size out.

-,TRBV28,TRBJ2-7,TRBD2,CASSSPALAGGYEQYF,TGTGCCAGCAGTTCCCCGGCCCTAGCGGGGGGATACGAGCAGTACTTC
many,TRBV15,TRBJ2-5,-,CATSGTDSLQETQYF,TGTGCCACCAGCGGCACAGACAGCCTTCAAGAGACCCAGTACTTC
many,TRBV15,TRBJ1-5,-,CATSARKGAGNQPQHF,TGTGCCACCAGCGCCCGTAAAGGCGCGGGCAATCAGCCCCAGCATTTT
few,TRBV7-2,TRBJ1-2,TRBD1,CASSSDHRGYGYTF,TGTGCCAGCAGCTCCGACCACAGGGGGTATGGCTACACCTTC
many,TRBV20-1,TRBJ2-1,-,CSARDDYRGDYNEQFF,TGCAGTGCTAGAGATGATTACCGGGGCGACTACAATGAGCAGTTCTTC
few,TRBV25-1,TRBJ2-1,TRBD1,CASSERGTGGGKSSYNEQFF,TGTGCCAGCAGCGAGAGAGGAACAGGGGGCGGAAAGAGCTCCTACAATGAGCAGTTCTTC
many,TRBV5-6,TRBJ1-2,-,CASSLERGRTNYGYTF,TGTGCCAGCAGCTTGGAAAGAGGGAGGACAAACTATGGCTACACCTTC
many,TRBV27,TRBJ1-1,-,CASSWGGMNTEAFF,TGTGCCAGCAGTTGGGGGGGAATGAACACTGAAGCTTTCTTT
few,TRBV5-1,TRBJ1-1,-,CASKFTGNTEAFF,TGCGCCAGCAAGTTCACAGGGAACACTGAAGCTTTCTTT
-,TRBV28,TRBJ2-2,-,CASSPPGGRSTGELFF,TGTGCCAGCAGCCCTCCCGGGGGGCGAAGCACCGGGGAGCTGTTTTTT
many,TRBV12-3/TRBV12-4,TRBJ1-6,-,CASSFDSNYNSPLHF,TGTGCCAGCAGTTTCGACAGTAACTATAATTCACCCCTCCACTTT
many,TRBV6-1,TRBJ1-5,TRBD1,CASSEKAEGAGQPQHF,TGTGCCAGCAGTGAAAAGGCTGAGGGGGCCGGTCAGCCCCAGCATTTT
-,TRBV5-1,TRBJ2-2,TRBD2,CASRLAVTGELFF,TGCGCCAGCAGGCTAGCGGTAACCGGGGAGCTGTTTTTT
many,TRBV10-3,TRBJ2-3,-,CAISDETDTQYF,TGTGCCATCAGTGACGAGACAGATACGCAGTATTTT
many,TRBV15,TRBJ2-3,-,CATSRDRGLGTDTQYF,TGTGCCACCAGCAGAGATCGGGGACTCGGCACAGATACGCAGTATTTT
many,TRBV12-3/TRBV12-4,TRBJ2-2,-,CASSPLAGGELFF,TGTGCCAGCAGTCCCCTGGCGGGAGGGGAGCTGTTTTTT
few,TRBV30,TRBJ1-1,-,CAWSVGTEAFF,TGTGCCTGGAGTGTAGGAACTGAAGCTTTCTTT
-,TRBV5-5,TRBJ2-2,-,CASSLQGINTGELFF,TGTGCCAGCAGCTTACAGGGTATCAACACCGGGGAGCTGTTTTTT
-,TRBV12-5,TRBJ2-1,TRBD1,CASGLATGAQVGNEQFF,TGTGCTAGTGGTTTAGCAACAGGGGCCCAGGTGGGCAATGAGCAGTTCTTC
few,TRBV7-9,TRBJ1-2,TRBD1,CASSLGAGQGIGVYTF,TGTGCCAGCAGCTTGGGCGCCGGACAGGGGATAGGCGTCTACACCTTC
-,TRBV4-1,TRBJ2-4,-,CASSPGSLGSTAKNIQYF,TGCGCCAGCAGCCCCGGCAGCCTCGGGAGCACGGCCAAAAACATTCAGTACTTC
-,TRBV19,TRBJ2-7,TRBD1,CASSAGQELYEQYF,TGTGCCAGTAGTGCGGGACAGGAGCTCTACGAGCAGTACTTC
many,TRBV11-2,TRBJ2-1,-,CASSPGVRADNEQFF,TGTGCCAGCAGCCCAGGAGTCAGGGCTGACAATGAGCAGTTCTTC
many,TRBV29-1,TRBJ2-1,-,CSVEAIRTNEQFF,TGCAGCGTTGAGGCCATAAGGACCAATGAGCAGTTCTTC
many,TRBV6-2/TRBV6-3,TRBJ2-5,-,CASSYHRRSGLQETQYF,TGTGCCAGCAGTTATCATAGGCGGTCGGGACTGCAAGAGACCCAGTACTTC
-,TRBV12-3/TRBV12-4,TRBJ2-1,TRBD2,CASSLVGTRVPFEQFF,TGTGCCAGCAGTTTAGTGGGGACTAGGGTCCCCTTTGAGCAGTTCTTC
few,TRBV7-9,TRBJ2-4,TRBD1,CASSLAITGAKENIQYF,TGTGCCAGCAGCTTAGCAATAACAGGGGCCAAAGAAAACATTCAGTACTTC
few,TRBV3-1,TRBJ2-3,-,CASSQDMGRTTDTQYF,TGTGCCAGCAGCCAAGATATGGGACGGACCACAGATACGCAGTATTTT
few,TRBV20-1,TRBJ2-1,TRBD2,CSAPNPGLEYNEQFF,TGCAGTGCTCCAAACCCGGGACTAGAGTACAATGAGCAGTTCTTC
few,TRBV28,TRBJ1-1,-,CASSFSRVEAFF,TGTGCCAGCAGTTTTTCCCGGGTTGAAGCTTTCTTT
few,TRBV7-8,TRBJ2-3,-,CASSLYRVVTDTQYF,TGTGCCAGCAGCTTATACAGGGTGGTCACAGATACGCAGTATTTT
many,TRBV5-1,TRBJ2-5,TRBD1,CASSTADRDDETQYF,TGCGCCAGCAGCACAGCCGACAGGGATGACGAGACCCAGTACTTC
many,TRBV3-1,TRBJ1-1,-,CASSQDYSVNTEAFF,TGTGCCAGCAGCCAAGATTATTCAGTGAACACTGAAGCTTTCTTT
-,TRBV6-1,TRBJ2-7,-,CASSEIGLGSGEQYF,TGTGCCAGCAGTGAAATTGGCCTTGGGTCGGGCGAGCAGTACTTC
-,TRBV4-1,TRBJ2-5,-,CASSQVGRGQETQYF,TGCGCCAGCAGCCAAGTTGGTCGAGGCCAAGAGACCCAGTACTTC
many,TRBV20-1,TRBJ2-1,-,CSAKNPYNEQFF,TGCAGTGCAAAAAACCCCTACAATGAGCAGTTCTTC
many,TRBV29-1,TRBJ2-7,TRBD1,CSVVGGQGSYEQYF,TGCAGCGTTGTGGGGGGACAGGGAAGCTACGAGCAGTACTTC
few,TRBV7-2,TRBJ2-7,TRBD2,CASSSTSGRSQQYF,TGTGCCAGCAGCTCGACTAGCGGGAGAAGCCAGCAGTACTTC
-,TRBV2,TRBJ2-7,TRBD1,CATYGQGRYEQYF,TGTGCCACCTATGGACAGGGCCGCTACGAGCAGTACTTC
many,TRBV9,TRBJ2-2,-,CASSVVTGELFF,TGTGCCAGCAGCGTAGTTACCGGGGAGCTGTTTTTT
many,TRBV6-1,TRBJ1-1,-,CASRIQGNTEAFF,TGTGCCAGCAGGATACAGGGGAACACTGAAGCTTTCTTT
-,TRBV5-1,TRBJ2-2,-,CASSLMGATGELFF,TGCGCCAGCAGCTTGATGGGGGCCACCGGGGAGCTGTTTTTT
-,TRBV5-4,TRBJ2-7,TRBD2,CASSFLPGTSGRGGYEQYF,TGTGCCAGCAGCTTTCTTCCCGGGACTAGCGGGAGAGGGGGCTACGAGCAGTACTTC
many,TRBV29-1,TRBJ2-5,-,CSVVTGAFQETQYF,TGCAGCGTTGTGACGGGGGCCTTCCAAGAGACCCAGTACTTC
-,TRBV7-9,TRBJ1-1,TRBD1,CASSVRDSTEAFF,TGTGCCAGCAGCGTCCGGGACAGTACTGAAGCTTTCTTT
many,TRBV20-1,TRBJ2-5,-,CSASQGFRTQYF,TGCAGTGCTTCGCAGGGGTTTCGGACCCAGTACTTC
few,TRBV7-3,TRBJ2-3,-,CASSLGANFRDTQYF,TGTGCCAGCAGCTTAGGGGCCAACTTCAGAGATACGCAGTATTTT
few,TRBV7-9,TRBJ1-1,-,CASSLVRSAGMNTEAFF,TGTGCCAGCAGCTTAGTTAGGTCGGCAGGAATGAACACTGAAGCTTTCTTT
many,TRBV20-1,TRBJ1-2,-,CSASRDLHKNYGYTF,TGCAGTGCTTCCCGGGACCTCCACAAAAACTATGGCTACACCTTC
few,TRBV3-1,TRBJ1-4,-,CASSRRQENEKLFF,TGTGCCAGCAGCCGCCGACAGGAGAATGAAAAACTGTTTTTT
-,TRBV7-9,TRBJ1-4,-,CASSLAEAGPDNEKLFF,TGTGCCAGCAGCTTAGCGGAGGCAGGGCCGGATAATGAAAAACTGTTTTTT
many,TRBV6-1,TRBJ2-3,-,CASSVKRARTDTQYF,TGTGCCAGCAGTGTAAAACGGGCCCGCACAGATACGCAGTATTTT
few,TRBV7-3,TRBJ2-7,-,CASSLQGYYEQYF,TGTGCCAGCAGCTTACAGGGGTACTACGAGCAGTACTTC
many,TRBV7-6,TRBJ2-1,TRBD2,CASSLVGGGLNEQFF,TGTGCCAGCAGCTTAGTCGGGGGGGGGCTCAATGAGCAGTTCTTC
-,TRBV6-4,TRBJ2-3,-,CASSERARDTDTQYF,TGTGCCAGCAGTGAGAGGGCACGGGACACAGATACGCAGTATTTT
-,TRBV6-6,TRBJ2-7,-,CASSYLNDEQYF,TGTGCCAGCAGTTACTTAAACGACGAGCAGTACTTC
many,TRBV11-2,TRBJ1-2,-,CASSLVMGWNYGYTF,TGTGCCAGCAGCTTAGTAATGGGATGGAACTATGGCTACACCTTC
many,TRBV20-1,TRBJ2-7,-,CSARPVYEQYF,TGCAGTGCTAGACCAGTCTACGAGCAGTACTTC